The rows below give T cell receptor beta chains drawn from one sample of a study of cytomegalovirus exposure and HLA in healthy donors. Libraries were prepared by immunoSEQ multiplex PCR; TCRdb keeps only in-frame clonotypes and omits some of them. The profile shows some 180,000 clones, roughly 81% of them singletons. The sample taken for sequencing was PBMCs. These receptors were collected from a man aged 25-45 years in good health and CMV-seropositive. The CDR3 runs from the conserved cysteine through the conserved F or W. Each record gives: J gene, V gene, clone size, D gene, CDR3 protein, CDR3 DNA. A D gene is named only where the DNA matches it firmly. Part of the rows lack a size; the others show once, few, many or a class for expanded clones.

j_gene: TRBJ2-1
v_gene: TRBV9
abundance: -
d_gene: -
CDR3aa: CASSPPGHNEQFF
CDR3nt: TGTGCCAGCAGCCCTCCAGGTCACAATGAGCAGTTCTTC

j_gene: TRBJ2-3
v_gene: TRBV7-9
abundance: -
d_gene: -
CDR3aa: CASSPTEVSDTQYF
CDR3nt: TGTGCCAGCAGCCCCACGGAGGTCTCAGATACGCAGTATTTT

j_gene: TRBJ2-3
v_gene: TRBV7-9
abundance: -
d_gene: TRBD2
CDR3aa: CSSSLGLAGATDTQYF
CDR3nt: TGTTCCAGCAGCTTGGGACTAGCGGGAGCCACAGATACGCAGTATTTT

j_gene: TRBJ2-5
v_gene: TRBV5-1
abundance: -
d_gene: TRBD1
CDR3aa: CASSTSGTGGQETQYF
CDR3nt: TGCGCCAGCAGCACCTCCGGGACAGGGGGCCAAGAGACCCAGTACTTC

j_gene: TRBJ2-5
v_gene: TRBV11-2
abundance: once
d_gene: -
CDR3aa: CASSLANRARETQYF
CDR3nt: TGTGCCAGCAGCTTAGCCAACAGGGCCCGGGAGACCCAGTACTTC

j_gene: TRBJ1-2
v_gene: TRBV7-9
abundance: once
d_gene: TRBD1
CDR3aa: CASSGLGTGYGYTF
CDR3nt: TGTGCCAGCAGCGGGCTCGGGACAGGCTATGGCTACACCTTC

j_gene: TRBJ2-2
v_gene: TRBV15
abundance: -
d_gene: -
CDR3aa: CATSRVGTRNTGELFF
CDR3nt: TGTGCCACCAGCAGAGTTGGGACAAGGAACACCGGGGAGCTGTTTTTT

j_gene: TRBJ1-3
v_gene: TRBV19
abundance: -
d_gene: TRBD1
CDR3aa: CASSDRGLGNTIYF
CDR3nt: TGTGCCAGTAGCGACAGGGGGCTAGGAAACACCATATATTTT

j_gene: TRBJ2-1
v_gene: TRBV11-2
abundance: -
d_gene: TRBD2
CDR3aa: CASSTPIAGGATDEQFF
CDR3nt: TGTGCCAGCAGCACCCCGATCGCGGGAGGCGCTACGGATGAGCAGTTCTTC

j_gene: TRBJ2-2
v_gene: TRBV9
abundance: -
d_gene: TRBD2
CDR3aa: CASSASGGTGELFF
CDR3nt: TGTGCCAGCAGCGCCTCCGGGGGGACCGGGGAGCTGTTTTTT

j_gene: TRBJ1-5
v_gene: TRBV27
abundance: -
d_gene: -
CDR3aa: CASSLFGGGNQPQHF
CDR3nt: TGTGCCAGCAGTTTATTTGGAGGGGGCAATCAGCCCCAGCATTTT

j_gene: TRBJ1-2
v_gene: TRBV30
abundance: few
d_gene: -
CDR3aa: CAWTRENYGYTF
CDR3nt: TGTGCCTGGACCCGGGAAAACTATGGCTACACCTTC

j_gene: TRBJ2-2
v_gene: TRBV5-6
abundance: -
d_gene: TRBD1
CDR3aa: CASSLGQGYTGELFF
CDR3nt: TGTGCCAGCAGCTTGGGACAGGGCTACACCGGGGAGCTGTTTTTT

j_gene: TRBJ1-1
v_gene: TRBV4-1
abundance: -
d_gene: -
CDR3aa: CASSRVGLTEAFF
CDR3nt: TGCGCCAGCAGCCGGGTGGGCCTTACTGAAGCTTTCTTT

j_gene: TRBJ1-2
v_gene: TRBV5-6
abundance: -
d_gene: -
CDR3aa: CASSFRYGYTF
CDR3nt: TGTGCCAGCAGCTTCCGCTATGGCTACACCTTC

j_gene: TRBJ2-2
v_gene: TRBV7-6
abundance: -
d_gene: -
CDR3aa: CASSNGEEGGDTGELFF
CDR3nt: TGTGCCAGCAGCAACGGGGAGGAAGGGGGGGACACCGGGGAGCTGTTTTTT

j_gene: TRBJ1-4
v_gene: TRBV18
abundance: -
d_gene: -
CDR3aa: CASSPIGEKLFF
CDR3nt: TGTGCCAGCTCACCAATCGGTGAAAAACTGTTTTTT

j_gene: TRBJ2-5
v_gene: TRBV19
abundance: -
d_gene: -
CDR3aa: CASSIGQASRETQYF
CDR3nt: TGTGCCAGTAGTATAGGACAGGCATCCCGGGAGACCCAGTACTTC

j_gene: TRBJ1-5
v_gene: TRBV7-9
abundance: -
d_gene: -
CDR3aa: CSSSLSGGDQPQHF
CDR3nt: TGTTCCAGCAGCTTATCTGGGGGGGATCAGCCCCAGCATTTT

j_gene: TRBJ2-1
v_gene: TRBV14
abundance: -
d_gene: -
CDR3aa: CASSQDDRYNEQFF
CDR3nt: TGTGCCAGCAGCCAAGATGACAGGTACAATGAGCAGTTCTTC

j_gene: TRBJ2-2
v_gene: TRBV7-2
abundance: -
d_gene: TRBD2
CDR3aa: CASSPGGLAGAGELFF
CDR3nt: TGTGCCAGCAGCCCCGGGGGACTAGCGGGAGCCGGGGAGCTGTTTTTT

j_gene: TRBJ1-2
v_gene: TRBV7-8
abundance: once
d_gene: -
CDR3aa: CASSLGGSYGYTF
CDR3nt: TGTGCCAGCAGCTTAGGAGGCAGCTATGGCTACACCTTC

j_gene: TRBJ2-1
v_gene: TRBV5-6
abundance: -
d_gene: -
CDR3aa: CASSLAGGRGNEQFF
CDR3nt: TGTGCCAGCAGCTTGGCCGGGGGTCGGGGCAATGAGCAGTTCTTC

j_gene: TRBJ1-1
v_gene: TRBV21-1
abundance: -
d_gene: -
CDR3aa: CASSKRKELRNTEAFF
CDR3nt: TGTGCCAGCAGCAAACGGAAGGAGCTGAGGAACACTGAAGCTTTCTTT

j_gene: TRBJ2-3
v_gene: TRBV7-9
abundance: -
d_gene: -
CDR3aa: CSSSNPGARWADTQYF
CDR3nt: TGTTCCAGCAGCAATCCGGGAGCAAGATGGGCAGATACGCAGTATTTT

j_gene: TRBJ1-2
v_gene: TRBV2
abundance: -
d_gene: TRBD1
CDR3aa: CASSEGRDRAFYGYTF
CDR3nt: TGTGCCAGCAGTGAAGGTCGAGACAGGGCCTTTTATGGCTACACCTTC

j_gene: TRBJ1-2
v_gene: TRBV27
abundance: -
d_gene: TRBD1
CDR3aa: CASSLGQGGHYGYTF
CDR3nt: TGTGCCAGCAGCCTCGGACAGGGGGGGCACTATGGCTACACCTTC

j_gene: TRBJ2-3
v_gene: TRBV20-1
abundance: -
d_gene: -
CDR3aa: CSKGSPDTQYF
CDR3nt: TGCAGTAAAGGGAGCCCGGATACGCAGTATTTT

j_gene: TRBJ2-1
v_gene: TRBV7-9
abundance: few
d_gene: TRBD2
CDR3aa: CASSSIAGEQFF
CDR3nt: TGTGCCAGCAGCTCTATAGCGGGAGAGCAGTTCTTC

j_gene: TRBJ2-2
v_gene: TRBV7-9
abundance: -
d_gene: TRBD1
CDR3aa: CSSSLLWDRGDGELFF
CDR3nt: TGTTCCAGCAGCTTACTCTGGGACAGGGGAGACGGGGAGCTGTTTTTT

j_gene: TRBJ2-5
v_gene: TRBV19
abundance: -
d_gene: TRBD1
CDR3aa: CAGRGGQGRPQETQYF
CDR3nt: TGTGCCGGTAGAGGAGGACAGGGAAGACCCCAAGAGACCCAGTACTTC

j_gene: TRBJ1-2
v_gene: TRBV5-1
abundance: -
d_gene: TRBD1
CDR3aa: CASSMGGTGTVYGYTF
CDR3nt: TGCGCCAGCAGTATGGGGGGGACAGGGACTGTCTATGGCTACACCTTC

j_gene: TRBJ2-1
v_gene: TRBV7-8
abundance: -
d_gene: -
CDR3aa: CASSQGSRIYNEQFF
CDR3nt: TGTGCCAGCAGCCAGGGGTCTCGTATTTACAATGAGCAGTTCTTC

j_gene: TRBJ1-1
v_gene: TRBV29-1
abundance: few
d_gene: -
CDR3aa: CSVAGLSEAFF
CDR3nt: TGCAGCGTTGCAGGGTTGAGTGAAGCTTTCTTT

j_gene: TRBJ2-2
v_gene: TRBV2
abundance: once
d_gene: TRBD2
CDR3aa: CASSVAASGVTGELFF
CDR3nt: TGTGCCAGCAGTGTGGCGGCTAGCGGGGTTACCGGGGAGCTGTTTTTT

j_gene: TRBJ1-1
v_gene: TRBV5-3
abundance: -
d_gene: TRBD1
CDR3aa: CARSLAYPDRGRRLTEAFF
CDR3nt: TGTGCCAGAAGCTTGGCCTACCCCGACAGGGGGCGTAGACTCACTGAAGCTTTCTTT

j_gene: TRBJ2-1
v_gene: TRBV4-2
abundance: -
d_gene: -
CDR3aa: CASSLHNEQFF
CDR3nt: TGTGCCAGCAGTCTACACAATGAGCAGTTCTTC

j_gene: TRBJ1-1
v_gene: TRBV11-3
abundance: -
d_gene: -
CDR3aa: CASSLGGRTEAFF
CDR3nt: TGTGCCAGCAGCTTGGGGGGGAGAACTGAAGCTTTCTTT

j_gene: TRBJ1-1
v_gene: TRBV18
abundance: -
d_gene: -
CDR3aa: CASSSGVMNTEAFF
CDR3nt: TGTGCCAGCTCATCGGGGGTCATGAACACTGAAGCTTTCTTT

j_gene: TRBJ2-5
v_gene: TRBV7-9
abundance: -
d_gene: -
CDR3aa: CASSVDYQETQYF
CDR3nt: TGTGCCAGCAGCGTAGACTATCAAGAGACCCAGTACTTC

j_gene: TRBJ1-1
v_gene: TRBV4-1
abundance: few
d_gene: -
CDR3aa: CASSPWPRNTEAFF
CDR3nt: TGCGCCAGCAGCCCCTGGCCCCGGAACACTGAAGCTTTCTTT